A single sample gave rise to the 6 T cell receptor beta chains below, sequenced in a study of HIV-infected patients and healthy controls. Whole blood was used without fractionation, so all unsorted peripheral T cells were included. cDNA was made from roughly 500 ng RNA using alpha and beta constant primers. Each of the alpha and beta chains got its own library through chain-specific third strand synthesis with indices. TCRdb reprocessed the 5' RACE reads with MiXCR, giving one entry per CDR3 protein. The table lists some 9,300 distinct CDR3 sequences, about 6.1% of them singletons, with 7% to 9% in the top ten. What was sequenced was blood. These receptors all come from an adult in good health.

In its sample, this clonotype is medium-sized. J is TRBJ1-6 and V is TRBV28, with TRBD1 identical over 8 bases. The length of the CDR3 is 14 residues. Germline trimming cut 10 bases from V and 5 bases from J; bases unmatched to any gene: 7. Germline V CDR1 and CDR2: MDHEN, SYDVKM. CDR3 loop: CATRRQGNNSPLHF. CDR3 in DNA: TGTGCCACCCGTCGACAGGGGAATAATTCACCCCTCCACTTT.

In its sample, this clonotype was seen a few times. The chain combines TRBV10-3 with TRBJ2-2, with 10 bases that match TRBD1. The germline CDR1 and CDR2 sequences are ENHRY and SYGVKD. V was pared by 5 bases and J by 2 bases, with 5 bases of the junction left unmatched. The CDR3 runs to 16 residues. The CDR3 sequence is CAISSGTGANTGELFF. The CDR3 DNA follows: TGTGCCATCAGTTCCGGGACAGGGGCAAACACCGGGGAGCTGTTTTTT.

By sample fraction, this clonotype is medium-sized. The rearrangement joins TRBV29-1 to TRBJ2-1; D uncertain. CDR3 size: 14 residues. The V end lost 4 bases, the J end lost 0 bases, and 10 bases lay between the germline ends. Per the germline V gene, CDR1 is SQVTM and CDR2 is ANQGSEA. CDR3 loop: CSVVRLSSYNEQFF. The DNA for the CDR3 is TGCAGCGTTGTTCGTCTGAGCTCCTACAATGAGCAGTTCTTC.

In its sample, this clonotype is medium-sized. The chain carries TRBV27 and TRBJ2-6; the D is unclear. The CDR3 length is 13 residues. The V and J ends lost 3 bases and 4 bases respectively, with 4 bases between them. Germline assignment: CDR1 MNHEY and CDR2 SMNVEV (reference sequence). CDR3 in amino acids: CASSFSGANVLTF. CDR3 coding DNA: TGTGCCAGCAGTTTCTCCGGGGCCAACGTCCTGACTTTC.

By share, this clonotype counts as medium-sized. The genes are TRBV28 and TRBJ2-7, with D possibly called TRBD1 or TRBD2 (7 bases each). Trimming shortened V by 1 base and J by 1 base, and 23 bases separated the two germline ends. Germline-derived CDR1 and CDR2 are MDHEN and SYDVKM. The CDR3 consists of 19 residues. In nucleotides, the CDR3 is TGTGCCAGCAGTTTATTTTGGGCCCAAGCGGGACAGATATCCTACGAGCAGTACTTC. Protein sequence: CASSLFWAQAGQISYEQYF. Variable domain in full (rest from reference TRBV28 and TRBJ2-7): DVKVTQSSRYLVKRTGEKVFLECVQDMDHENMFWYRQDPGLGLRLIYFSYDVKMKEKGDIPEGYSVSREKKERFSLILESASTNQTSMYLCASSLFWAQAGQISYEQYFGPGTRLTVT.

This clonotype has a handful of counts. The chain carries TRBV30 and TRBJ1-6; 11 nucleotides align to TRBD1. The CDR3 is 14 amino acids. J gave up 9 bases and V 2 bases, and 3 bases lay outside the gene matches. Germline V gene lookup returns CDR1 GTSNPN and CDR2 SVGIG (reference sequence). CDR3 bases: TGTGCCTGGAGTTTGGGACAGGGGGGTTCACCCCTCCACTTT. It encodes CAWSLGQGGSPLHF.